These T cell receptor beta chains were read from a single sample in a study of T cell responses to AZD1222 COVID-19 vaccine. Sequenced by immunoSEQ multiplex PCR; TCRdb stores in-frame clones only, minus some. This table has about 160,000 clones, over 80% appearing once. The sequenced sample was peripheral blood, obtained on day 0 of AZD1222 vaccination. These receptors were collected from an adult in good health. Both conserved end residues are part of each CDR3. The D gene is left open where the match is weak. Rows may omit the clone size; those that give it use once, few, many or a size class.

>-|TRBV3-1/TRBV3-2|once|TRBJ2-3
TGTGCCAGCAGCCAAGGACACCTCACAGATACGCAGTATTTT
CASSQGHLTDTQYF
>-|TRBV7-2|-|TRBJ1-4
TGTGCCAGCAGCCCGAGACCCGCAACTAATGAAAAACTGTTTTTT
CASSPRPATNEKLFF
>-|TRBV27|-|TRBJ2-7
TGTGCCAGCAGTTTCGGAGGTTACGAGCAGTACTTC
CASSFGGYEQYF
>TRBD2|TRBV18|-|TRBJ2-6
TGTGCCAGCTCCCCCGGGGGGATATTGAGCTCTGGGGCCAACGTCCTGACTTTC
CASSPGGILSSGANVLTF
>TRBD1|TRBV2|-|TRBJ2-5
TGTGCCAGCAGGCAAGACAGGGGAGGAGAGACCCAGTACTTC
CASRQDRGGETQYF
>-|TRBV7-9|-|TRBJ1-6
TGTGCCAGCAGCCACGAACGGGGGGTGGACGGACCCCTCCACTTT
CASSHERGVDGPLHF
>-|TRBV28|-|TRBJ1-4
TGTGCCAGCAGTCTACACCGCGGGGGTGGAGAAAAACTGTTTTTT
CASSLHRGGGEKLFF
>-|TRBV3-1/TRBV3-2|once|TRBJ1-5
TGTGCCAGCAGCCAAGTCGTGGGACGGCAGCCCCAGCATTTT
CASSQVVGRQPQHF
>-|TRBV5-6|-|TRBJ1-1
TGTGCCAGCAGCTTGGAGGCGGGGGCAGGTCGGCACACTGAAGCTTTCTTT
CASSLEAGAGRHTEAFF
>-|TRBV30|-|TRBJ2-7
TGTGCCTGGAGTGCCGGGACCAAGCCCGGGGAGCAGTACTTC
CAWSAGTKPGEQYF
>-|TRBV28|-|TRBJ2-1
TGTGCCAGTAGGCAGGGCGGGGAAATTAATGAGCAGTTCTTC
CASRQGGEINEQFF
>TRBD1|TRBV7-2|-|TRBJ2-7
TGTGCCAGCAGGGCCTGGGACAGCAACGAGCAGTACTTC
CASRAWDSNEQYF
>-|TRBV11-2|-|TRBJ1-6
TGTGCCAGCAGCCCGGGCGGGTTTCCCCCGAGGCCACCCCTCCACTTT
CASSPGGFPPRPPLHF
>TRBD2|TRBV28|once|TRBJ2-1
TGTGCCAGCGGAGGCGGGAGCTTAGGACATGAGCAGTTCTTC
CASGGGSLGHEQFF
>TRBD1|TRBV30|once|TRBJ1-2
TGTGCCAGAGTCGGCTGGGGACAGTTAAGATACACCTTC
CARVGWGQLRYTF
>-|TRBV7-8|few|TRBJ2-1
TGTGCCAGCAGCTTAGGCAGGGGACGCGGCGCTGGGGTGGGTGAGCAGTTCTTC
CASSLGRGRGAGVGEQFF
>-|TRBV14|-|TRBJ1-5
TGTGCCAGCAGCCAAGGAGGTCAGCCCCAGCATTTT
CASSQGGQPQHF
>-|TRBV6-5|once|TRBJ1-1
TGTGCCAGCAGTTACTCATCTGGGGGGGTGAACACTGAAGCTTTCTTT
CASSYSSGGVNTEAFF
>TRBD2|TRBV4-3|once|TRBJ2-5
TGCGCCAGCAGCTTAGGACTAGGGGAGGCGGAGACCCAGTACTTC
CASSLGLGEAETQYF
>TRBD2|TRBV7-8|-|TRBJ2-7
TGTGCCAGCAGCTTAGCCCGGGACGCACGGGGGGACGAGCAGTACTTC
CASSLARDARGDEQYF
>-|TRBV7-9|-|TRBJ1-2
TGTGCCAGCAGCTTAACAGTTAACTATGGCTACACCTTC
CASSLTVNYGYTF
>TRBD2|TRBV7-2|-|TRBJ2-3
TGTGCCAGCAGCTCTGCTAGCGGATCCACAGATACGCAGTATTTT
CASSSASGSTDTQYF
>-|TRBV11-2|-|TRBJ1-3
TGTGCCAGCAGCTTAGTGCATGGAAACACCATATATTTT
CASSLVHGNTIYF
>-|TRBV5-1|once|TRBJ1-1
TGCGCCAGCAGCTTGTCCAGGGAAGTCCTCGAAGCTTTCTTT
CASSLSREVLEAFF
>TRBD1|TRBV5-1|-|TRBJ1-4
TGCGCCAGCAGGCGGACAGGTGAAAAACTGTTTTTT
CASRRTGEKLFF
>-|TRBV5-4|-|TRBJ1-3
TGTGCCAGCAGCTCCGAGGGGGGGGTTGCTGGAAACACCATATATTTT
CASSSEGGVAGNTIYF
>-|TRBV7-9|-|TRBJ1-2
TGTGCCAGCAGCTTCTCCTCCTATGGCTACACCTTC
CASSFSSYGYTF
>-|TRBV28|-|TRBJ2-7
TGTGCCAGCACCTGGACAAAGATCTCCTACGAGCAGTACTTC
CASTWTKISYEQYF
>-|TRBV2|-|TRBJ2-4
TGTGCCAGCAGTGAAGGAGGGGGTTACATTCAGTACTTC
CASSEGGGYIQYF
>-|TRBV6-2/TRBV6-3|-|TRBJ1-5
TGTGCCAGCAGTTATACCGGGGATTTAAGAAATCAGCCCCAGCATTTT
CASSYTGDLRNQPQHF
>TRBD2|TRBV7-9|-|TRBJ2-1
TGTGCCAGCAGCCGGGAGGTCGGTGGGTACAATGAGCAGTTCTTC
CASSREVGGYNEQFF
>-|TRBV7-2|-|TRBJ1-2
TGTGCCAGCAGCTTAGGGCCAGGTGACTATGGCTACACCTTC
CASSLGPGDYGYTF
>TRBD1|TRBV7-2|-|TRBJ1-1
TGTGCCAGCAGGCTCGGACAGGCCGAAAACACTGAAGCTTTCTTT
CASRLGQAENTEAFF
>-|TRBV5-1|-|TRBJ2-4
TGCGCCAGCAGCCTAGGACACCCAAAAAACATTCAGTACTTC
CASSLGHPKNIQYF
>-|TRBV2|-|TRBJ1-4
TGTGCCAGCAGTGGTGTAGCCGATGAAAAACTGTTTTTT
CASSGVADEKLFF
>TRBD1|TRBV5-1|once|TRBJ1-2
TGCGCCAGCAGCTCGATTGGACAGGGGGCGCAAGGCTACACCTTC
CASSSIGQGAQGYTF
>-|TRBV5-1|once|TRBJ1-1
TGCGCCAGCAGCAACCCTTCCTCAAGAATGAACACTGAAGCTTTCTTT
CASSNPSSRMNTEAFF
>-|TRBV10-1|-|TRBJ1-1
TGCGCCAGCAGCCTGGGACGGTCGAACACTGAAGCTTTCTTT
CASSLGRSNTEAFF
>-|TRBV30|-|TRBJ1-4
TGTGCCTGGAGTGGGGGTCTGGGGCTTGGAGAAAAACTGTTTTTT
CAWSGGLGLGEKLFF
>-|TRBV30|-|TRBJ2-6
TGTGCCGGGCGATTGCAGGGGTGGTCTGGGGCCAACGTCCTGACTTTC
CAGRLQGWSGANVLTF
>-|TRBV5-6|-|TRBJ2-7
TGTGCCAGCAGCTTCACATTGGACCCCGGCAACGAGCAGTACTTC
CASSFTLDPGNEQYF
>-|TRBV5-4|once|TRBJ1-3
TGTGCCAGCAGAGCCGGGACACCAGGAAACACCATATATTTT
CASRAGTPGNTIYF
>-|TRBV19|once|TRBJ2-1
TGTGCCACCTCACAATTCGGGGCGACTCGGGTTTGGGACGTTATGAGCAATGAGCAGTTCTTC
CATSQFGATRVWDVMSNEQFF
>-|TRBV27|once|TRBJ2-1
TGTGCCAGCAGTTTATTTCCGGGACATCCAAGTGAGCAGTTCTTC
CASSLFPGHPSEQFF
>-|TRBV15|-|TRBJ1-4
TGTGCCACCAGCAGAGGTTGGGATGAAAAACTGTTTTTT
CATSRGWDEKLFF
>-|TRBV19|-|TRBJ1-3
TGTGCCACCAGAAGGGACATCGCTGACGGAAACACCATATATTTT
CATRRDIADGNTIYF
>TRBD2|TRBV11-1|once|TRBJ2-7
TGTGCCAGCAGCTCCTTAGCGGGAGGAGGTCACGAGCAGTACTTC
CASSSLAGGGHEQYF
>-|TRBV18|-|TRBJ1-1
TGTGCCAGCTCACCAAAGGTAGGCAGGGCGAACACTGAAGCTTTCTTT
CASSPKVGRANTEAFF
>TRBD1|TRBV2|-|TRBJ1-6
TGTGCCAGCAGCCATGGGACAGGGTTTTCACCCCTCCACTTT
CASSHGTGFSPLHF
>-|TRBV3-1/TRBV3-2|-|TRBJ2-1
TGTGCCAGCAGCCAAGACTCCGATGAGCAGTTCTTC
CASSQDSDEQFF
>TRBD2|TRBV2|few|TRBJ2-1
TGTGCCAGCAGTGATTCACTAGCGGGAACTGAGCAGTTCTTC
CASSDSLAGTEQFF
>-|TRBV18|-|TRBJ1-1
TGTGCCAGCTCACCTGGACAAGACAGGAACACTGAAGCTTTCTTT
CASSPGQDRNTEAFF
>TRBD2|TRBV27|-|TRBJ2-7
TGTGCCAGCAGTTCAGGGGTTCCTAGCGGGGGGTTTTTTTACGAGCAGTACTTC
CASSSGVPSGGFFYEQYF
>-|TRBV7-9|-|TRBJ1-1
TGTGCCAGCAGCTTATATCGGGGCCGAAACACTGAAGCTTTCTTT
CASSLYRGRNTEAFF